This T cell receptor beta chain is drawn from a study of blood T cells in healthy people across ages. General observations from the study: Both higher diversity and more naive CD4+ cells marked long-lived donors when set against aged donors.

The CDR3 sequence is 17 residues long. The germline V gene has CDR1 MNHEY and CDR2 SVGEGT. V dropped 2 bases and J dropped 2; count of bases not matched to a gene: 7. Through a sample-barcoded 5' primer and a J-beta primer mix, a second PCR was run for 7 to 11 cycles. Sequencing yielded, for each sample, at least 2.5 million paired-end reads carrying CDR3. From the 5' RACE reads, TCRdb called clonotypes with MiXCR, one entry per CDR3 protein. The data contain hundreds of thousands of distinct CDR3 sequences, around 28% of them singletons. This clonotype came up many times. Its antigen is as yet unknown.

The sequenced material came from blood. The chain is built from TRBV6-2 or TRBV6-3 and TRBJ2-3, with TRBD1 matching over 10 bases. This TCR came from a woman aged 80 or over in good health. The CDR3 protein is CASSYTPGQGFTDTQYF. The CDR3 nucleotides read TGTGCCAGCAGTTACACCCCGGGACAGGGGTTCACAGATACGCAGTATTTT.